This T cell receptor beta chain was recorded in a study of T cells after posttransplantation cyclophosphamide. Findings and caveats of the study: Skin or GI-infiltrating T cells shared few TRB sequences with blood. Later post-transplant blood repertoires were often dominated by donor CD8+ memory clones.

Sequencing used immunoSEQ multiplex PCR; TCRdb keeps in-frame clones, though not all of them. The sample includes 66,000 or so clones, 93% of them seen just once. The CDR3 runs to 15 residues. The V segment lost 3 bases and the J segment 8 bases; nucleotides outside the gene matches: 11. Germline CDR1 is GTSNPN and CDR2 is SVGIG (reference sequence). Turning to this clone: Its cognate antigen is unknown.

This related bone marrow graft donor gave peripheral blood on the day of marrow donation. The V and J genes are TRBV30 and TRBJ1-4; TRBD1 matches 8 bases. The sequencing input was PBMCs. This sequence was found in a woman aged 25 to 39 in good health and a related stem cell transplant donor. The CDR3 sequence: CAWSDPGQVDEKLFF. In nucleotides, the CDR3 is TGTGCCTGGAGCGATCCGGGACAGGTGGACGAAAAACTGTTTTTT.